What follows are 14 T cell receptor beta chains derived from one specimen sequenced in a study of blood T cell repertoires in COVID-19. Here immunoSEQ multiplex PCR was the method, and the copy in TCRdb shows in-frame clones only, minus some. The sample has around 270,000 clones, 80% to 90% seen once. Sequencing was carried out using peripheral blood. These receptor sequences come from a man aged 30-40 years with acute or convalescent COVID-19.

The chain links TRBV29-1 to TRBJ1-1, with 9 bases fitting TRBD1. Germline V CDR1 and CDR2: SQVTM, ANQGSEA. The CDR3 consists of 13 residues. V lost 7 bases and J lost 4; bases outside the gene matches: 7. CDR3: CSGRLDRGTEAFF. CDR3 bases: TGCAGCGGACGTCTGGACAGGGGCACTGAAGCTTTCTTT.

This clone was detected a few times. J is TRBJ1-6 and V is TRBV19; D not certain. The CDR3 spans 16 residues. Germline values: CDR1 LNHDA, CDR2 SQIVND (reference sequence). V was pared by 4 bases and J by 7 bases, with 17 bases between. The CDR3 nucleotides are TGTGCCAGTAGTAGAGGTTTGGTGGGTTTAAATTCACCCCTCCACTTT. Encoded protein: CASSRGLVGLNSPLHF.

V usage is TRBV3-1 (or the pseudogene TRBV3-2) and J usage is TRBJ1-2; no clear D. Trimming cost V 5 bases and J 1 base, with 8 bases left between them. This CDR3 region has 13 residues. The V gene's germline CDR1 is LGHDT and CDR2 YNNKEL (reference sequence). The CDR3 spells CASSKQINYGYTF. DNA for the CDR3: TGTGCCAGCAGCAAACAAATTAACTATGGCTACACCTTC.

The chain is built from TRBV15 and TRBJ1-6; D uncertain. The V gene lost 3 bases and the J gene lost 7 bases, with 16 bases spanning the gap. The germline gives CDR1 LNHNV, CDR2 YYDKDF (reference sequence). This CDR3 comprises 16 residues. This CDR3 is CATSSPGSPTNSPLHF. CDR3 sequence (DNA): TGTGCCACCAGCAGTCCCGGGTCCCCAACAAATTCACCCCTCCACTTT.

The CDR3 DNA follows: TGTGCCAGCAGCCTAACCTACGAGCAGTACTTC. It specifies CASSLTYEQYF. This chain joins TRBV6-5 and TRBJ2-7; D is uncertain. The CDR3 sequence is 11 residues long. Germline CDR1 reads MNHEY; CDR2 reads SVGAGI. Trimming stripped 6 bases from V and 2 bases from J, with 5 bases between.

V usage is TRBV15 and J usage is TRBJ2-1; 8 bases are a match to TRBD2. Germline assignment: CDR1 LNHNV and CDR2 YYDKDF (reference sequence). The CDR3 consists of 15 residues. Trimming removed 5 bases from V and 3 bases from J; junction bases left unmatched: 6. The CDR3 here is CATSSSSGDYNEQFF. Written as DNA, the CDR3 is TGTGCCACCAGCTCCAGTAGCGGGGACTACAATGAGCAGTTCTTC.

The genes are TRBV1 and TRBJ1-2; whether TRBD1, the table's D call, matches the DNA was not checked. TRBV1 is tagged as a pseudogene. The CDR3 runs 13 residues. The CDR3 nucleotides read TGCACCAGCAGCCCCGGGACAGGGAGTTTTGACACCTTC. It is translated as CTSSPGTGSFDTF.

This chain uses TRBV28 with TRBJ2-1, with TRBD2 matching 11 bases. V dropped 2 bases and J dropped 3; count of bases not matched to a gene: 3. Germline values: CDR1 MDHEN, CDR2 SYDVKM. CDR3 length equals 16 residues. This chain's CDR3 is CASSLPGTSGYNEQFF. In DNA, the CDR3 is TGTGCCAGCAGTTTACCCGGGACTAGCGGCTACAATGAGCAGTTCTTC. Variable domain in full (rest from reference TRBV28 and TRBJ2-1): DVKVTQSSRYLVKRTGEKVFLECVQDMDHENMFWYRQDPGLGLRLIYFSYDVKMKEKGDIPEGYSVSREKKERFSLILESASTNQTSMYLCASSLPGTSGYNEQFFGPGTRLTVL.

V usage is TRBV6-1 and J usage is TRBJ1-5, with 9 bases aligning to TRBD1. This CDR3 is 17 amino acids long. Germline CDR1 and CDR2: MNHNS and SASEGT. V shed 4 bases, J shed 11 bases, and the junction held 18 bases outside the gene matches. CDR3 in amino acids: CASSGTGALGVTRTQHF. The CDR3 coding sequence is TGTGCCAGCAGTGGGACAGGGGCGTTGGGGGTTACAAGGACCCAGCATTTT.

The chain has TRBV11-2 and TRBJ1-1; the match to TRBD1 covers 8 bases. CDR1 is SGHAT and CDR2 is FQNNGV in the germline V gene. The CDR3 contains 15 residues. The ends lost 8 bases at V and 0 bases at J; junction bases unmatched: 8. CDR3 sequence reads: CASRPRTGLNTEAFF. Here the CDR3 DNA reads TGTGCCAGCCGTCCTAGGACAGGGTTGAACACTGAAGCTTTCTTT.

The chain combines TRBV15 with TRBJ2-7, with D unresolved. The CDR3 consists of 15 residues. Per the germline V gene, CDR1 is LNHNV and CDR2 is YYDKDF (reference sequence). The V end was cut by 0 bases, the J end by 3 bases, with 12 bases between. CDR3 loop: CATSRDNSLLYEQYF. DNA of the CDR3: TGTGCCACCAGCAGAGATAACTCTCTCCTCTACGAGCAGTACTTC.

The CDR3 nucleotides are TGTGCCAGCAGTTTATTGGGGGGGGAGACCCAGTACTTC. It encodes CASSLLGGETQYF. V usage is TRBV28 and J usage is TRBJ2-5, with 7 bases identical to TRBD2. The trim removed 1 base at V and 5 bases at J, leaving 1 base unmatched. Germline lookup yields CDR1 MDHEN and CDR2 SYDVKM. The CDR3 contains 13 residues.

This chain connects TRBV28 to TRBJ2-7; 7 bases agree with TRBD1. CDR1 MDHEN and CDR2 SYDVKM come from the germline V gene. Germline trimming cut 6 bases from V and 2 bases from J; bases unmatched to any gene: 16. The CDR3 contains 17 residues. CDR3 DNA: TGTGCCAGCAGGAAATCAACCTCAGGGGGTACCCCCTACGAGCAGTACTTC. It is translated as CASRKSTSGGTPYEQYF.

The CDR3: CAWSVLGQSSYNEQFF. The CDR3 DNA reads as TGTGCCTGGAGTGTACTGGGGCAGAGCTCCTACAATGAGCAGTTCTTC. The rearrangement joins TRBV30 to TRBJ2-1; a weak D match, TRBD1 (5 bases). From germline, CDR1 is GTSNPN and CDR2 SVGIG (reference sequence). V lost 0 bases and J 0 bases, leaving 12 bases between the germline ends. This CDR3 has 16 amino acids. Drawing the rest from reference TRBV30 and TRBJ2-1, the complete variable domain is SQTIHQWPATLVQPVGSPLSLECTVEGTSNPNLYWYRQAAGRGLQLLFYSVGIGQISSEVPQNLSASRPQDRQFILSSKKLLLSDSGFYLCAWSVLGQSSYNEQFFGPGTRLTVL.